The 30 T cell receptor beta chains below were found in one sample sequenced in a study of chemoradiotherapy in HPV16-positive cancers. Clones were sequenced by immunoSEQ multiplex PCR, and TCRdb holds only the in-frame ones, with some missing. The sample lists about 25,000 clones, around 90% occurring once. Sequences were derived from blood, sampled from a patient who underwent chemoradiotherapy. The source is a human donor with HPV-associated anogenital cancer.

The chain employs TRBV6-5 and TRBJ2-7; 9 bases line up with TRBD2. Per the germline V gene, CDR1 is MNHEY and CDR2 is SVGAGI. The CDR3 consists of 16 residues. The junction had 6 bases not matched to a gene; V was cut back by 0 bases and J by 3 bases. CDR3 residues: CASSYSIAGAGYEQYF. CDR3 nucleotides: TGTGCCAGCAGTTACTCGATAGCGGGAGCTGGCTACGAGCAGTACTTC.

The chain combines TRBV2 with TRBJ1-1; weak D call: TRBD1 (6 bases). Germline CDR1 reads SNHLY; CDR2 reads FYNNEI. V was trimmed by 5 bases and J by 4 bases, leaving 14 bases between them. The CDR3 is 14 residues long. CDR3 amino acids: CASSFTGIGTEAFF. The CDR3 nucleotides read TGTGCCAGCAGTTTCACAGGGATTGGCACTGAAGCTTTCTTT.

The chain has TRBV6-1 and TRBJ2-1; the match to TRBD1 covers 9 bases. V dropped 2 bases and J dropped 4; count of bases not matched to a gene: 3. The CDR3 length is 15 residues. Germline values: CDR1 MNHNS, CDR2 SASEGT. CDR3 amino acids: CASSEMDRGYNEQFF. As DNA, the CDR3 is TGTGCCAGCAGTGAAATGGACAGGGGTTACAATGAGCAGTTCTTC.

The genes are TRBV9 and TRBJ2-2; D call uncertain. V dropped 3 bases and J dropped 2 bases, with 2 bases sitting between them. The CDR3 contains 12 residues. Germline loops: CDR1 SGDLS, CDR2 YYNGEE. CDR3 sequence: CASSDNTGELFF. In nucleotides, the CDR3 is TGTGCCAGCAGCGACAACACCGGGGAGCTGTTTTTT.

The rearrangement uses TRBV6-6 and TRBJ2-5; D is perhaps TRBD1 or TRBD2 (5 bases each). The CDR3 totals 15 residues. CDR1 is MNHNY, CDR2 SVGAGI, per germline (reference sequence). V was pared by 1 base and J by 5 bases, with 14 bases between. CDR3 nucleotides: TGTGCCAGCAGTTACTACGGGACGCGAAGTGAGACCCAGTACTTC. Protein product: CASSYYGTRSETQYF.

CDR3 residues: CASTNYRGSYEQYF. The CDR3 nucleotides read TGTGCCAGCACCAATTACAGGGGATCCTACGAGCAGTACTTC. The chain links TRBV7-2 to TRBJ2-7; 7 bases line up with TRBD1. V shed 7 bases and J 1 base; nucleotides not matched to a gene: 7. The CDR3 covers 14 residues. Germline V CDR1 and CDR2: SGHTA, FQGNSA.

The rearrangement links TRBV4-3 to TRBJ2-5; 9 bases fit TRBD2. The CDR3 length is 16 residues. After removal of 4 bases from V and 2 bases from J, the junction contained 8 bases not matched to a gene. Germline loops: CDR1 LGHNA, CDR2 YSLEER. The CDR3: CASSPRAGGLQETQYF. DNA for the CDR3: TGCGCCAGCAGCCCTAGGGCGGGGGGGCTTCAAGAGACCCAGTACTTC.

The chain has TRBV28 and TRBJ1-2; D uncertain. V was shortened by 6 bases and J by 1 base, with 12 bases between the two germline ends. The CDR3 length is 14 residues. Germline V CDR1 and CDR2: MDHEN, SYDVKM. The CDR3 sequence is CASRSEGYNYGYTF. The CDR3 DNA sequence: TGTGCCAGCAGATCGGAAGGGTATAACTATGGCTACACCTTC.

V is TRBV6-1 and J is TRBJ2-5; TRBD2 matches at 9 bases. V gave up 1 base and J gave up 4 bases; unmatched junction bases: 7. Germline V lookup: CDR1 MNHNS, CDR2 SASEGT. The CDR3 is 16 amino acids. CDR3 coding DNA: TGTGCCAGCAGTGAAGAAATGGCGGGGGGGCTAGAGACCCAGTACTTC. Translated, it gives CASSEEMAGGLETQYF.

V gene TRBV2 combines with J gene TRBJ2-2, with D perhaps matching TRBD1 or TRBD2 (6 bases each). The germline CDR1 and CDR2 sequences are SNHLY and FYNNEI. V lost 8 bases and J lost 0, with 19 bases in between. This CDR3 is built from 17 residues. The chain's CDR3 is CASAKEGGLANTGELFF. CDR3 DNA: TGTGCCAGCGCTAAGGAGGGGGGACTTGCGAACACCGGGGAGCTGTTTTTT.

The rearrangement uses TRBV5-1 and TRBJ2-1; D possibly matches TRBD1 or TRBD2 (5 bases each). With 4 bases removed from V and 4 bases from J, the gap between germline ends came to 12 bases. In germline, CDR1 is SGHRS, CDR2 YFSETQ. CDR3 size: 14 residues. The CDR3 loop reads CASSMGPRYNEQFF. CDR3 nucleotide sequence: TGCGCCAGCAGCATGGGACCGAGATACAATGAGCAGTTCTTC.

About this clone: Being one base from a much bigger clone, this may be a read error. The chain uses TRBV7-3 and TRBJ2-1, with TRBD2 matching 8 bases. The CDR3 totals 15 residues. The germline gives CDR1 SGHTA, CDR2 FQGTGA. Germline trimming cut 0 bases from V and 4 bases from J; bases unmatched to any gene: 2. The CDR3 protein is CASSLTSGVYNEQFF. The DNA of the CDR3 is TGTGCCAGCAGCTTAACTAGCGGGGTATACAATGAGCAGTTCTTC.

The V gene is TRBV28, the J gene TRBJ2-7; TRBD1 aligns across 7 bases. CDR1 MDHEN and CDR2 SYDVKM come from the germline V gene. J was trimmed by 4 bases and V by 7 bases; bases with no gene match: 7. The CDR3 extends over 13 amino acids. The DNA of the CDR3 is TGTGCCAGCACGGGGACAGCTTATTACGAGCAGTACTTC. It specifies CASTGTAYYEQYF. The whole variable domain, filled in from reference TRBV28 and TRBJ2-7, reads DVKVTQSSRYLVKRTGEKVFLECVQDMDHENMFWYRQDPGLGLRLIYFSYDVKMKEKGDIPEGYSVSREKKERFSLILESASTNQTSMYLCASTGTAYYEQYFGPGTRLTVT.

V usage is TRBV2 and J usage is TRBJ1-4; D is undetermined. Germline CDR1 SNHLY, CDR2 FYNNEI. V lost 10 bases and J lost 7, with 16 bases in between. The CDR3 extends over 13 amino acids. The CDR3 bases are TGTGCCACCAAGATGGGTTCGATTGAAAAACTGTTTTTT. It codes for CATKMGSIEKLFF.

The chain couples TRBV7-3 to TRBJ2-2, with D maybe TRBD2 (7 bases). Germline V gene sequence: CDR1 SGHTA, CDR2 FQGTGA. CDR3 length: 15 amino acids. V lost 3 bases to trimming and J lost 5 bases, with 13 bases between them. In DNA, the CDR3 is TGTGCCAGCAGCTTGGGCAGGGGAGGGACCGGGGAGCTGTTTTTT. As protein: CASSLGRGGTGELFF. Using reference TRBV7-3 and TRBJ2-2 for the parts outside the CDR3, the full variable domain is GAGVSQTPSNKVTEKGKYVELRCDPISGHTALYWYRQSLGQGPEFLIYFQGTGAADDSGLPNDRFFAVRPEGSVSTLKIQRTERGDSAVYLCASSLGRGGTGELFFGEGSRLTVL.

The V call is TRBV11-2, the J call TRBJ2-4, with TRBD2 matching over 7 bases. This CDR3 is built from 17 residues. The germline V gene has CDR1 SGHAT and CDR2 FQNNGV. V shed 6 bases, J shed 5 bases, and the junction held 16 bases outside the gene matches. CDR3 coding DNA: TGTGCCAGCAGAACCCTCCTAGCGGTATCTAGCCAAAACATTCAGTACTTC. It yields the protein CASRTLLAVSSQNIQYF.

The chain has TRBV7-9 and TRBJ1-2, with TRBD1 as a possible D gene (5 bases). Trimming pared 2 bases from V and 8 bases from J, leaving 24 bases between. Germline CDR1 SEHNR, CDR2 FQNEAQ (reference sequence). This CDR3 region has 17 residues. The CDR3 bases are TGTGCCAGCAGCTTACCCCCAGCGACAGACCTTCCCGACGGCTACACCTTC. Amino acids: CASSLPPATDLPDGYTF.

The chain joins TRBV4-2 to TRBJ1-4; D ambiguous. The V gene lost 0 bases and the J gene lost 4 bases, with 9 bases spanning the gap. CDR1 LGHNA and CDR2 YNFKEQ come from the germline V gene. The CDR3 loop spans 15 amino acids. CDR3 nucleotides: TGTGCCAGCAGCCAAGATCCGGGCAATAATGAAAAACTGTTTTTT. The encoded protein is CASSQDPGNNEKLFF.

The V and J genes are TRBV10-3 and TRBJ2-7; D gene ambiguous. Germline CDR1 ENHRY, CDR2 SYGVKD. CDR3 length: 12 amino acids. V was cut by 5 bases and J by 3 bases, with 8 bases left in between. The CDR3: CAISSANYEQYF. The CDR3 DNA sequence: TGTGCCATCAGTTCAGCGAACTACGAGCAGTACTTC.

The rearrangement uses TRBV18 and TRBJ1-1, with a possible D match to TRBD1 (5 bases). This CDR3 is 14 amino acids long. CDR1 is KGHSH, CDR2 LQKENI, per germline. V was pared by 2 bases and J by 4 bases, with 11 bases between. The CDR3 DNA sequence: TGTGCCAGCTCACCAATGGCAGGGACCACTGAAGCTTTCTTT. Translation gives CASSPMAGTTEAFF.

This clone was counted once. The chain uses TRBV21-1 and TRBJ1-2; the D segment call TRBD1 is taken from the table without a DNA check. TRBV21-1 is described as a pseudogene. The CDR3 contains 15 residues. CDR3 nucleotides: TGTGCCAGCAGCGGGACAGGGAAGACTAACTATGGCTACACCTTC. This codes for CASSGTGKTNYGYTF.

V and J are TRBV11-2 and TRBJ2-7, with a possible D match to TRBD1 (6 bases). This CDR3 region has 14 residues. Per germline, CDR1 SGHAT and CDR2 FQNNGV. V was clipped by 4 bases and J by 3 bases, with 13 bases between them. The chain's CDR3 is CASSSSGHVYEQYF. The CDR3 DNA reads TGTGCCAGCAGCTCCTCGGGACACGTCTACGAGCAGTACTTC.

The chain recombines TRBV28 with TRBJ1-6, with 11 bases fitting TRBD1. Germline CDR1 reads MDHEN; CDR2 reads SYDVKM. Trimming removed 3 bases from V and 17 bases from J; junction bases left unmatched: 9. The CDR3 runs to 14 residues. The CDR3 DNA reads as TGTGCCAGCAGTTTCCGGACAGGGGGCCGATCATTCCACTTT. Translating gives CASSFRTGGRSFHF.

The CDR3 DNA reads as TGCAGCGTTGTAATAGTGGAATCCTACGAGCAGTACTTC. This sequence encodes CSVVIVESYEQYF. V is TRBV29-1 and J is TRBJ2-7; D ambiguous. Germline lookup yields CDR1 SQVTM and CDR2 ANQGSEA. V was shortened by 4 bases and J by 1 base, with 11 bases between the two germline ends. The CDR3 runs to 13 residues.

This chain links TRBV5-4 with TRBJ1-3, with D possibly being TRBD1 (6 bases). The CDR3 is 15 residues long. Trimming stripped 1 base from V and 2 bases from J, with 10 bases between. CDR1 and CDR2 from the germline V gene are SGHNT and YYREEE (reference sequence). CDR3 region: CASSLRGDPGNTIYF. Written as DNA, the CDR3 is TGTGCCAGCAGCTTGAGGGGGGACCCTGGAAACACCATATATTTT.

The chain combines TRBV6-5 with TRBJ1-6, with TRBD1 matching over 10 bases. The germline CDR1 and CDR2 sequences are MNHEY and SVGAGI. The V segment lost 1 base and the J segment 9 bases; nucleotides outside the gene matches: 3. This CDR3 region has 15 residues. The CDR3 DNA reads as TGTGCCAGCAGTTACTTGGACAGGGGGGCTTCACCCCTCCACTTT. Translation: CASSYLDRGASPLHF.

V gene TRBV11-2 combines with J gene TRBJ1-1, with D maybe TRBD1 (5 bases). This CDR3 spans 14 amino acids. The ends were cut back, 3 bases at V and 4 bases at J, with 12 bases in the middle. Germline CDR1 is SGHAT and CDR2 is FQNNGV. The CDR3 sequence is CASSLQGGSTEAFF. Here the CDR3 DNA reads TGTGCCAGCAGCTTGCAGGGTGGGAGCACTGAAGCTTTCTTT.

Regarding this clone: One end of the junction varies from germline; a read error may be responsible. The V gene is TRBV6-1, the J gene TRBJ1-1; possible D gene TRBD1, 5 bases. Looked up from germline, CDR1 is MNHNS and CDR2 is SASEGT. CDR3 length: 13 amino acids. Here the CDR3 reads CASSGHGTPTSFF. CDR3 sequence (DNA): TGTGCCAGCAGTGGTCACGGGACCCCCACCTCATTTTTT.

This CDR3 reads CASSIADRGTGAGEQYF. DNA of the CDR3: TGTGCCAGTAGTATAGCGGATCGTGGGACAGGGGCTGGCGAGCAGTACTTC. The V call is TRBV19, the J call TRBJ2-7, with 10 positions matching TRBD1. Germline V gene lookup returns CDR1 LNHDA and CDR2 SQIVND (reference sequence). There are 17 residues in the CDR3. The ends lost 1 base at V and 6 bases at J; junction bases unmatched: 12.

A few counts support this clone. This chain uses TRBV13 with TRBJ2-5; TRBD1 is a possible D gene (5 bases). Looked up from germline, CDR1 is PRHDT and CDR2 is FYEKMQ (reference sequence). V was cut by 4 bases and J by 0 bases, with 15 bases left in between. The CDR3 length is 16 residues. CDR3 sequence reads: CASSSPMGLHQETQYF. For the CDR3, the DNA is TGTGCCAGCAGCTCACCAATGGGGCTCCACCAAGAGACCCAGTACTTC. The full variable domain, rest sourced from reference TRBV13 and TRBJ2-5, is AAGVIQSPRHLIKEKRETATLKCYPIPRHDTVYWYQQGPGQDPQFLISFYEKMQSDKGSIPDRFSAQQFSDYHSELNMSSLELGDSALYFCASSSPMGLHQETQYFGPGTRLLVL.